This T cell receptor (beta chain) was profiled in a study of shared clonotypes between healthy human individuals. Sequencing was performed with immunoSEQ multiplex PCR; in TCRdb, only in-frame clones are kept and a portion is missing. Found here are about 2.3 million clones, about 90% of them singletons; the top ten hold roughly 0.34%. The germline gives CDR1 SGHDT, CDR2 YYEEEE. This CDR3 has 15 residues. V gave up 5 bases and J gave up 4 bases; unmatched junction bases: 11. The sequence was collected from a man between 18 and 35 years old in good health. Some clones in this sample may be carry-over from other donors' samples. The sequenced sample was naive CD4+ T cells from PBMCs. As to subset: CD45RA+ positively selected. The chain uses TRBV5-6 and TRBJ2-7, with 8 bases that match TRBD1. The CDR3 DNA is TGTGCCAGCAGATCTAGGGCAGGGGGCGTTTACGAGCAGTACTTC. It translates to CASRSRAGGVYEQYF.